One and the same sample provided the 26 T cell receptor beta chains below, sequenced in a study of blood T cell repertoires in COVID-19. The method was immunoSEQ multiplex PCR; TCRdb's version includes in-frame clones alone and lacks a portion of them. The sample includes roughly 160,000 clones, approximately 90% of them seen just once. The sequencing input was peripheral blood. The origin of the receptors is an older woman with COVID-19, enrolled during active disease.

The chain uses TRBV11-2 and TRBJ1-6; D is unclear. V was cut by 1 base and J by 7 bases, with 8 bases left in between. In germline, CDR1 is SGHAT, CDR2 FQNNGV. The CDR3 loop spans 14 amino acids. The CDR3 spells CASSLAIGNSPLHF. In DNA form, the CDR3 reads TGTGCCAGCAGCTTAGCGATTGGCAATTCACCCCTCCACTTT.

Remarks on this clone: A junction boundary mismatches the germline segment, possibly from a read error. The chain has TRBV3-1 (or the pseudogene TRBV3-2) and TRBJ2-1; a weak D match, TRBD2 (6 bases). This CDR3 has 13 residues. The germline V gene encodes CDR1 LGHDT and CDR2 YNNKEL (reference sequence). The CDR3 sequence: CASSKDAGPAQFF. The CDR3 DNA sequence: TGTGCCAGCAGCAAAGATGCGGGGCCGGCGCAGTTCTTC.

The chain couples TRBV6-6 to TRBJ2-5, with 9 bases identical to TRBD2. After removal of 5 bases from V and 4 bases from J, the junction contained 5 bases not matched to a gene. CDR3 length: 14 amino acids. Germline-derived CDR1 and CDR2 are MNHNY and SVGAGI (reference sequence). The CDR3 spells CASSARTSAETQYF. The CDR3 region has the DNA TGTGCCAGCAGTGCTCGGACTAGCGCAGAGACCCAGTACTTC.

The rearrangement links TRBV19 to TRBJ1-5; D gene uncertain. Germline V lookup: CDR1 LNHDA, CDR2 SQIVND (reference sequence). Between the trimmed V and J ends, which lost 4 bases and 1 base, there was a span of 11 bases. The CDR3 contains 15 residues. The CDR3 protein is CASSTPGRSNQPQHF. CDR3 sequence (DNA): TGTGCCAGTAGTACCCCCGGGAGAAGCAATCAGCCCCAGCATTTT. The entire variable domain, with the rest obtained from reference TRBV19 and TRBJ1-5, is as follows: DGGITQSPKYLFRKEGQNVTLSCEQNLNHDAMYWYRQDPGQGLRLIYYSQIVNDFQKGDIAEGYSVSREKKESFPLTVTSAQKNPTAFYLCASSTPGRSNQPQHFGDGTRLSIL.

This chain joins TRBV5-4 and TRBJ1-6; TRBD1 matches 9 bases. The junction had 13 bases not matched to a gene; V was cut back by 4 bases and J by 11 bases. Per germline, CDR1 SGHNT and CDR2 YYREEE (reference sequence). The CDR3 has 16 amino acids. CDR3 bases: TGTGCCAGCAGCCGAGCCGGGACAGGGAAGTTCGCACCCCTCCACTTT. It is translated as CASSRAGTGKFAPLHF.

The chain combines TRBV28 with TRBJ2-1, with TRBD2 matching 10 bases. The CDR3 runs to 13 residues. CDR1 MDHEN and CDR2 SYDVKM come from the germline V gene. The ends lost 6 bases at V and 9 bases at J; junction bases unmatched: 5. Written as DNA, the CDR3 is TGTGCCAGCAGGGCTAGCGGGGGCATTGAGCAGTTCTTC. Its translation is CASRASGGIEQFF.

The CDR3 region has the DNA TGTGCCACCAGTGACTTCGGGACTAGCGGGGGGCATGAGCAGTTCTTC. It codes for CATSDFGTSGGHEQFF. The chain links TRBV24-1 to TRBJ2-1; TRBD2 matches 15 bases. CDR3 length: 16 amino acids. Germline CDR1 and CDR2: KGHDR and SFDVKD. Trimming cost V 4 bases and J 8 bases; bases outside gene matches: 5.

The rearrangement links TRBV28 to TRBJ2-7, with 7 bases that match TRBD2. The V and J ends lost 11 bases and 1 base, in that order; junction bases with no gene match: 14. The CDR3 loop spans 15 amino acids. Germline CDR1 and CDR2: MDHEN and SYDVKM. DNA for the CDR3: TGTGCCGCTGCTCTATCGCGGGGGAGGTCCTACGAGCAGTACTTC. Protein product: CAAALSRGRSYEQYF.

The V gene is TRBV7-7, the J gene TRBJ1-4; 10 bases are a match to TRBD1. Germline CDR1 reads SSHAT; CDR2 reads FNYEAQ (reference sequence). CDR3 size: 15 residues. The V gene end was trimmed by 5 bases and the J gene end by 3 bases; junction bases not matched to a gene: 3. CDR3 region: CASSPGTGANEKLFF. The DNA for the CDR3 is TGTGCCAGCAGCCCGGGGACAGGGGCTAATGAAAAACTGTTTTTT.

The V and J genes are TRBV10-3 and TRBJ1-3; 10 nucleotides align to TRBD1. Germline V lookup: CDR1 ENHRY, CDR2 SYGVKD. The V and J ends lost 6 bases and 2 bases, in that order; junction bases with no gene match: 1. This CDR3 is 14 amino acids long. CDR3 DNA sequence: TGTGCCATCAGGGGACAGGGGACTGGAAACACCATATATTTT. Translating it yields CAIRGQGTGNTIYF.

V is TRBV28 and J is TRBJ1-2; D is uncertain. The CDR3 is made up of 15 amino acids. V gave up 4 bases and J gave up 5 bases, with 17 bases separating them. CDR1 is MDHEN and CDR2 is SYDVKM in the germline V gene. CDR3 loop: CASSSPAVIEYGYTF. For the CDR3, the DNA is TGTGCCAGCAGTTCCCCGGCGGTCATAGAGTATGGCTACACCTTC.

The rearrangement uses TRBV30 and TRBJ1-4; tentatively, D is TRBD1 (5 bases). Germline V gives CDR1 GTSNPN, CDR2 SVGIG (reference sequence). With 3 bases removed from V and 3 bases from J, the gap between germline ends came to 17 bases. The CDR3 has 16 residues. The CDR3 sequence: CAWSWRDRGANEKLFF. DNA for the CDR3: TGTGCCTGGAGCTGGAGGGATCGGGGGGCTAATGAAAAACTGTTTTTT.

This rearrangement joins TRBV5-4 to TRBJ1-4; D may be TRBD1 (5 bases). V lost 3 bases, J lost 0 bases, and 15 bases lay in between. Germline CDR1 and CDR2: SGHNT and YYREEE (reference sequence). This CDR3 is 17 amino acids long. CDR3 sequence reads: CASSSEGTSTTNEKLFF. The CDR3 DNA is TGTGCCAGCAGCTCGGAGGGGACCTCCACAACTAATGAAAAACTGTTTTTT. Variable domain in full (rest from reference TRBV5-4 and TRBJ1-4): ETGVTQSPTHLIKTRGQQVTLRCSSQSGHNTVSWYQQALGQGPQFIFQYYREEENGRGNFPPRFSGLQFPNYSSELNVNALELDDSALYLCASSSEGTSTTNEKLFFGSGTQLSVL.

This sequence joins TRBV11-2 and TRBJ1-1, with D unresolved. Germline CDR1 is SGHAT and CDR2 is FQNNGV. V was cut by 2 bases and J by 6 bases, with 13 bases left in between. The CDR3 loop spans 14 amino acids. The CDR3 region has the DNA TGTGCCAGCAGCTTATCGGGGATATTCCCTGAAGCTTTCTTT. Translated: CASSLSGIFPEAFF.

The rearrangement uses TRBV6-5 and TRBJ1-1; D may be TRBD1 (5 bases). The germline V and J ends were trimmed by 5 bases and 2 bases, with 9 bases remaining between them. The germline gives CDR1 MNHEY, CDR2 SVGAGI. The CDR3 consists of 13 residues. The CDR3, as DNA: TGTGCCAGCAGTAAGACAGTTAACACTGAAGCTTTCTTT. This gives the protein CASSKTVNTEAFF.

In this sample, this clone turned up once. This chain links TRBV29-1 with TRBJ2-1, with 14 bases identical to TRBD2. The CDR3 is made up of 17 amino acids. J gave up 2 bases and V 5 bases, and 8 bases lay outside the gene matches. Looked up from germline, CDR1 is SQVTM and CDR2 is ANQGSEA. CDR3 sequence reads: CSVSGLAGGSPYNEQFF. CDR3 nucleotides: TGCAGCGTTAGCGGACTAGCGGGGGGATCCCCCTACAATGAGCAGTTCTTC.

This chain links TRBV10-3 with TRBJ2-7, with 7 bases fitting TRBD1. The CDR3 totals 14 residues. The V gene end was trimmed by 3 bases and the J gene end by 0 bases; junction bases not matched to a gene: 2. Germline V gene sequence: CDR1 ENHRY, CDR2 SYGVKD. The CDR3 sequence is CAISDGDSSYEQYF. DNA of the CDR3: TGTGCCATCAGTGACGGGGACAGCTCCTACGAGCAGTACTTC.

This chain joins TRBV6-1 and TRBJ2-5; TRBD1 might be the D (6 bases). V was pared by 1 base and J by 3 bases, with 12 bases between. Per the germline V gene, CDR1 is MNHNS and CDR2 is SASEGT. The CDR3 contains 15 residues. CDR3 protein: CASSEDWGREETQYF. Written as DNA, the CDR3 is TGTGCCAGCAGTGAAGATTGGGGGCGGGAAGAGACCCAGTACTTC.

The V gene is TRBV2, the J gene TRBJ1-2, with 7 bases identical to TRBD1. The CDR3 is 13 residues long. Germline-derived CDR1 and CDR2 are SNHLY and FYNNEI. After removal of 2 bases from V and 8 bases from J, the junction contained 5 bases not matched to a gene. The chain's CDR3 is CASSEQGDWGYTF. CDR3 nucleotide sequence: TGTGCCAGCAGTGAACAGGGGGATTGGGGCTACACCTTC.

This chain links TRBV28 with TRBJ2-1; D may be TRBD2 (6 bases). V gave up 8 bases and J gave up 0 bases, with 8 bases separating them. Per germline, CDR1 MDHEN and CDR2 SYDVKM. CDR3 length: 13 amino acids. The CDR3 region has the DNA TGTGCCAGCCGGGGGTCCTCCTACAATGAGCAGTTCTTC. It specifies CASRGSSYNEQFF.

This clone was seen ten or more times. CDR3 region: CASSSRSSGGASYNEQFF. In nucleotides, the CDR3 is TGTGCCAGCAGCTCCCGCTCTAGCGGGGGGGCCTCCTACAATGAGCAGTTCTTC. The rearrangement uses TRBV11-2 and TRBJ2-1, with TRBD2 identical over 12 bases. Germline CDR1 is SGHAT and CDR2 is FQNNGV. The CDR3 has 18 amino acids. The junction had 7 bases not matched to a gene; V was cut back by 4 bases and J by 0 bases.

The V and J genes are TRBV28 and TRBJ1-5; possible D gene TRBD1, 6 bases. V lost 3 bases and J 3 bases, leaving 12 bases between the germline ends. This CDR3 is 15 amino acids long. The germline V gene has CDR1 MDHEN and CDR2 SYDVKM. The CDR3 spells CASSFGGRVNQPQHF. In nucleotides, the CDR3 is TGTGCCAGCAGTTTCGGGGGGCGTGTCAATCAGCCCCAGCATTTT.

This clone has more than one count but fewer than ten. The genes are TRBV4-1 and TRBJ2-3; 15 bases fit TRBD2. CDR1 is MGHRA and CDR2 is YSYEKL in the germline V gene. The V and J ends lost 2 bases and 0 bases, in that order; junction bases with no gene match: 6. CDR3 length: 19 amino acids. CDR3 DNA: TGCGCCAGCAGCCAACCGGGACTAGCGGGGGGTAAGAGCACAGATACGCAGTATTTT. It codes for CASSQPGLAGGKSTDTQYF.

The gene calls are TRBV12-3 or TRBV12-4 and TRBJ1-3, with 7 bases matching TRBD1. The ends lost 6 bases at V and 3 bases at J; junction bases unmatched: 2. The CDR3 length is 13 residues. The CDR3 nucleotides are TGTGCCAGCAGGCGACAGGGTGGAAACACCATATATTTT. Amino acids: CASRRQGGNTIYF.

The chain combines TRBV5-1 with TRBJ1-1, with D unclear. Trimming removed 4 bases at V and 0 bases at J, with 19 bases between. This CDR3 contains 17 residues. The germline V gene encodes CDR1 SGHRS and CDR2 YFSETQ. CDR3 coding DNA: TGCGCCAGCAGCGCCGGCCTAAGACTACTCATGAACACTGAAGCTTTCTTT. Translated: CASSAGLRLLMNTEAFF.

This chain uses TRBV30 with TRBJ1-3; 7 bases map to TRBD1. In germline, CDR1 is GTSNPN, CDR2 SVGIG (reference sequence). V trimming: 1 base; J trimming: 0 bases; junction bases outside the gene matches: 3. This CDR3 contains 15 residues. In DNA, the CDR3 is TGTGCCTGGAGTGCAGGGACAGTCTCTGGAAACACCATATATTTT. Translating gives CAWSAGTVSGNTIYF.